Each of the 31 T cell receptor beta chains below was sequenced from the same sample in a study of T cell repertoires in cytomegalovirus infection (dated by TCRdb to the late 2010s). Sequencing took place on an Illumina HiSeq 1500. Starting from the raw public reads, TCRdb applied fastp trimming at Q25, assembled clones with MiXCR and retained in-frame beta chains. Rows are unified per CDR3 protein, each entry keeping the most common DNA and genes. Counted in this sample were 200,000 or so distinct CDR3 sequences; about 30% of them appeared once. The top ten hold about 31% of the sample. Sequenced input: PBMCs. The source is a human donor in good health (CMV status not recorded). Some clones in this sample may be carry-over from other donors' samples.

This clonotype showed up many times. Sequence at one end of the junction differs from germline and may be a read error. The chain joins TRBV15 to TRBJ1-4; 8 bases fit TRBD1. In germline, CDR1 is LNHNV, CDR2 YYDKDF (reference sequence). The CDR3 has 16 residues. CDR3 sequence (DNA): TGTGCCACCAGCGGAGAACAGGGGGCAACTAATGAAAAACTGTTTTTT. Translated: CATSGEQGATNEKLFF. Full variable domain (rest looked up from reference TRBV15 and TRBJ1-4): DAMVIQNPRYQVTQFGKPVTLSCSQTLNHNVMYWYQQKSSQAPKLLFHYYDKDFNNEADTPDNFQSRRPNTSFCFLDIRSPGLGDTAMYLCATSGEQGATNEKLFFGSGTQLSVL.

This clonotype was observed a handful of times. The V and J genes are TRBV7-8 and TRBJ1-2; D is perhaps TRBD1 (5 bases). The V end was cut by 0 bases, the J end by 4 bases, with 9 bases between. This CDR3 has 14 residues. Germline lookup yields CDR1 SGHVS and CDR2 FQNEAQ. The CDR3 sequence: CASSLAREAYGYTF. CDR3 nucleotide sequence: TGTGCCAGCAGCTTAGCCAGGGAGGCCTATGGCTACACCTTC.

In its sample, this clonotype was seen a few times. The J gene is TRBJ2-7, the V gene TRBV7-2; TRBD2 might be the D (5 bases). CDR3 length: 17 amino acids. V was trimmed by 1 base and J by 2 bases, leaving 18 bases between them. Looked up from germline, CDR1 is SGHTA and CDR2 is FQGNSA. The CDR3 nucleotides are TGTGCCAGCAGCTTAGGGGGTATCGGACTTCTCACCTACGAGCAGTACTTC. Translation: CASSLGGIGLLTYEQYF.

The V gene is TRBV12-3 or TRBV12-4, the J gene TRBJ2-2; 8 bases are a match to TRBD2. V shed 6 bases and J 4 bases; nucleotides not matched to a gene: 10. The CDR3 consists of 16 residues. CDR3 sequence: CASSPAGDLSTGELFF. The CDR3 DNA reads TGTGCCAGCAGCCCAGCGGGGGACCTCTCCACCGGGGAGCTGTTTTTT.

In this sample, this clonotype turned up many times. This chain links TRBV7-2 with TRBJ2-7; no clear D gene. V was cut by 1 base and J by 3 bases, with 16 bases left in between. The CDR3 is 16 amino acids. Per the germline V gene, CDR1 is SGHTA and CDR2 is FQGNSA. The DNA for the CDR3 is TGTGCCAGCAGCTTAGACCAGATCCGTTACAACTACGAGCAGTACTTC. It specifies CASSLDQIRYNYEQYF. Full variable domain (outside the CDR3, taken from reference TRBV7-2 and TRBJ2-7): GAGVSQSPSNKVTEKGKDVELRCDPISGHTALYWYRQSLGQGLEFLIYFQGNSAPDKSGLPSDRFSAERTGGSVSTLTIQRTQQEDSAVYLCASSLDQIRYNYEQYFGPGTRLTVT.

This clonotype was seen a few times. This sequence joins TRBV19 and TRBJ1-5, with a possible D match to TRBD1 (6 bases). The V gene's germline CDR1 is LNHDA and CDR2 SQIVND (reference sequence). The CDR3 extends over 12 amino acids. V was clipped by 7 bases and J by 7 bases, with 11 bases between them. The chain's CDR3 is CASNEGGQPQHF. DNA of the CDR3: TGTGCCAGTAACGAAGGGGGGCAGCCCCAGCATTTT.

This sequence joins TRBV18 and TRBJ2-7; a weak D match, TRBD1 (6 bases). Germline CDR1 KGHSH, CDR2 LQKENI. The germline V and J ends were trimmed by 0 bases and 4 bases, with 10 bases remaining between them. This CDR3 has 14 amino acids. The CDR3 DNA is TGTGCCAGCTCACCACCGGGACACGCGTACGAGCAGTACTTC. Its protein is CASSPPGHAYEQYF.

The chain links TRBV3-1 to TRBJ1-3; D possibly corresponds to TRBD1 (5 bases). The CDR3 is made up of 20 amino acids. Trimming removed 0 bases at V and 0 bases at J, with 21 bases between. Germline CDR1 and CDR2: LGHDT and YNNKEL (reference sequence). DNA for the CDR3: TGTGCCAGCAGCCAAGATATTCCGGGACCCAGAATCTCCTCTGGAAACACCATATATTTT. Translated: CASSQDIPGPRISSGNTIYF.

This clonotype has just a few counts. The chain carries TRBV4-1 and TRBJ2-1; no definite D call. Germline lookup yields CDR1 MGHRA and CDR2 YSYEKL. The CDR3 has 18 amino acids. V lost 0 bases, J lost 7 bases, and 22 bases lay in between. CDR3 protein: CASSQEWMERSSRNEQFF. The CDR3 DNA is TGCGCCAGCAGCCAAGAATGGATGGAGAGGTCTTCGAGGAATGAGCAGTTCTTC.

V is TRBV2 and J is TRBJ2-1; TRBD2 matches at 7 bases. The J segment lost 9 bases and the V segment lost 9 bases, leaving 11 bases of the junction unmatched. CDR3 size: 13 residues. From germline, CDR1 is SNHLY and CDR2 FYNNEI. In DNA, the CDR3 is TGTGCCAGGCCCTCCGGACTAGGCTTTGAGCAGTTCTTC. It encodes CARPSGLGFEQFF. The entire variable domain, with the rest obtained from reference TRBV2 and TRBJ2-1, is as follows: EPEVTQTPSHQVTQMGQEVILRCVPISNHLYFYWYRQILGQKVEFLVSFYNNEISEKSEIFDDQFSVERPDGSNFTLKIRSTKLEDSAMYFCARPSGLGFEQFFGPGTRLTVL.

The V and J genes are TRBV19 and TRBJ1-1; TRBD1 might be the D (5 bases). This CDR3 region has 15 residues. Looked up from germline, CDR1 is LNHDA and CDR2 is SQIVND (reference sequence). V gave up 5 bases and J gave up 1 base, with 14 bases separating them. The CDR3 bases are TGTGCCAGTAGTTCAACCGGGACGGAGAACACTGAAGCTTTCTTT. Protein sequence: CASSSTGTENTEAFF.

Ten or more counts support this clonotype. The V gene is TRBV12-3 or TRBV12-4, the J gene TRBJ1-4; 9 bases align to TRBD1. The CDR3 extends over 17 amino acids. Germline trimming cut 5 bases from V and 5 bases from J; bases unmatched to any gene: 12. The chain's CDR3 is CASSLFPSGTGNEKLFF. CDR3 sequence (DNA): TGTGCCAGCAGTCTATTTCCTTCCGGGACAGGGAATGAAAAACTGTTTTTT.

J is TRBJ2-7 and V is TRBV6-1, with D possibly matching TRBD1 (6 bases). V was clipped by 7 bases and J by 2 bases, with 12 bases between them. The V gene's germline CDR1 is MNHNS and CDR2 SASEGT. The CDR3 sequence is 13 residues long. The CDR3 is CASTVDSPYEQYF. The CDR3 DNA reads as TGTGCCAGCACGGTGGACAGTCCCTACGAGCAGTACTTC.

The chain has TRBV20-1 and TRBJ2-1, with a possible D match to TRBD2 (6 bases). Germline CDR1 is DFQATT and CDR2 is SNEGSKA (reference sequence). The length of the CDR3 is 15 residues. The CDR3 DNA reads TGCAGCGCACAGGATGGGGGACTCTCCTACAATGAGCAGTTCTTC. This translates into CSAQDGGLSYNEQFF.

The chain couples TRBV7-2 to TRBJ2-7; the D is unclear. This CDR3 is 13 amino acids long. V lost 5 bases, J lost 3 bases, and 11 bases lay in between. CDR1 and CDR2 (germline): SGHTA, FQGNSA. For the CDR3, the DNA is TGTGCCAGCAGCCAAAGACCGGGCTACGAGCAGTACTTC. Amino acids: CASSQRPGYEQYF.

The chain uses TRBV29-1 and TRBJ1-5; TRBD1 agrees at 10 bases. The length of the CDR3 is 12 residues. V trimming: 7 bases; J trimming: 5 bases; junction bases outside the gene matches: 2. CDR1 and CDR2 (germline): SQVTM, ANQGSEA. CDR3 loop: CSAGTGDQPQHF. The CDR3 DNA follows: TGCAGCGCCGGGACAGGGGATCAGCCCCAGCATTTT.

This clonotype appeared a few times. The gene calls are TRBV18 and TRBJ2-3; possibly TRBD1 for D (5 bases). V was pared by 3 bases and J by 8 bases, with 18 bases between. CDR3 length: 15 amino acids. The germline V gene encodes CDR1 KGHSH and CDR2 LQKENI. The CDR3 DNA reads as TGTGCCAGCTCACCCCCTCAGGGCCGCGTGGGTACGCAGTATTTT. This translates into CASSPPQGRVGTQYF.

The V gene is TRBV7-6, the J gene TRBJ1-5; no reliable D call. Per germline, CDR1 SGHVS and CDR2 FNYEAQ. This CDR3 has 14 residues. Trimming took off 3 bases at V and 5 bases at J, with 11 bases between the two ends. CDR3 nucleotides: TGTGCCAGCAGCTTGGGGTGGATGGATCAGCCCCAGCATTTT. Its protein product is CASSLGWMDQPQHF.

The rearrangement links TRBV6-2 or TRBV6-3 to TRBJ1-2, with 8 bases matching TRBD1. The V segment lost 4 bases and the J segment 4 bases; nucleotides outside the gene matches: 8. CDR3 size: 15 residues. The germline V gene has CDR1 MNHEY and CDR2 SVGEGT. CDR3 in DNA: TGTGCCAGCAGTTCCCCGGGACAGGACCTCTATGGCTACACCTTC. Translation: CASSSPGQDLYGYTF.

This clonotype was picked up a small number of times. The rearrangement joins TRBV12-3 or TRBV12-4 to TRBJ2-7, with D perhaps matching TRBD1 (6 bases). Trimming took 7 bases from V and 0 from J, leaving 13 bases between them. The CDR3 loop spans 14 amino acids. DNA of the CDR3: TGTGCCAGCACCGGGACATTGGGCTCCTACGAGCAGTACTTC. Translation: CASTGTLGSYEQYF.

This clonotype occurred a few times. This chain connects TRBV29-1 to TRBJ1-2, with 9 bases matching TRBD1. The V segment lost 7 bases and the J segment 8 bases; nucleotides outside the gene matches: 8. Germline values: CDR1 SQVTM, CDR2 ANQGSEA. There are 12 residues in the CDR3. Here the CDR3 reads CSARTGETGYTF. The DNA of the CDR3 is TGCAGCGCCCGGACAGGGGAAACAGGCTACACCTTC.

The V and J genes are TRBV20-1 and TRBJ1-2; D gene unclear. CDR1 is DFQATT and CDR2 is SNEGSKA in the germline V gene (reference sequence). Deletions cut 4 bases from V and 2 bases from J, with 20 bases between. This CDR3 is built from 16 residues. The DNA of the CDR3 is TGCAGTGCTATCCCGGTTGGGCCCAATCGAAACTATGGCTACACCTTC. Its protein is CSAIPVGPNRNYGYTF.

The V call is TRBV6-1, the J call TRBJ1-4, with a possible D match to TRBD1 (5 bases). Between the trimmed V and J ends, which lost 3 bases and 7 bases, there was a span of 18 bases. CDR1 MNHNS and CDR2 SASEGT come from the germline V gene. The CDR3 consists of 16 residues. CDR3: CASSDTAGTLGEKLFF. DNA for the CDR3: TGTGCCAGCAGTGACACCGCCGGGACGTTGGGTGAAAAACTGTTTTTT.

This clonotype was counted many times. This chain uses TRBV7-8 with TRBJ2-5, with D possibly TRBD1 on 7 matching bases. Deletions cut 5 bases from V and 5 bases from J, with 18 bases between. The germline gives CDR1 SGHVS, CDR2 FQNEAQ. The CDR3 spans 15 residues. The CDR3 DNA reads TGTGCCAGCAGCCTGGACAGGCCGAGCGGGGAGACCCAGTACTTC. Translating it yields CASSLDRPSGETQYF.

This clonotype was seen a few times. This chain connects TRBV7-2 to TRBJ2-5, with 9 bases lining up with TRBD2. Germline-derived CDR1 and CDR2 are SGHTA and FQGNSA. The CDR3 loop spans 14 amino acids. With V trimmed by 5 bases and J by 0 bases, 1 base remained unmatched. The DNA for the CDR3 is TGTGCCAGCAGCGCTAGCGGGGACCAAGAGACCCAGTACTTC. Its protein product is CASSASGDQETQYF.

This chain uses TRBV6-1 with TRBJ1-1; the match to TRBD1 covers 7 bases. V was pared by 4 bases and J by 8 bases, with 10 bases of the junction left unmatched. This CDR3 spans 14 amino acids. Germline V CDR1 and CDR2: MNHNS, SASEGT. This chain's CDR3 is CASSVDRAPHEAFF. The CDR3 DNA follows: TGTGCCAGCAGTGTCGACAGGGCTCCCCACGAAGCTTTCTTT.

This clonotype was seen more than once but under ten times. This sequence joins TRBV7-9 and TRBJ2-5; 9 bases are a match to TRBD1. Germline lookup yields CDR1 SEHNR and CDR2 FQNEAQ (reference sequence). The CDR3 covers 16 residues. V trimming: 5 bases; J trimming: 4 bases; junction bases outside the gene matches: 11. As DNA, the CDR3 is TGTGCCAGCAGCCTCCTACCGGGACAGGGTGCAGAGACCCAGTACTTC. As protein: CASSLLPGQGAETQYF.

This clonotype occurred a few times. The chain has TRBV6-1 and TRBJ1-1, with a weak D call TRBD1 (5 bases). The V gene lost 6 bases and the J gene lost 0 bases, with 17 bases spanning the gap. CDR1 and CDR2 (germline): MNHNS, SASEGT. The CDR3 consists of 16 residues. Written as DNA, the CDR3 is TGTGCCAGCAGCCTTATAGGGGCCGTTATGAACACTGAAGCTTTCTTT. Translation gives CASSLIGAVMNTEAFF.

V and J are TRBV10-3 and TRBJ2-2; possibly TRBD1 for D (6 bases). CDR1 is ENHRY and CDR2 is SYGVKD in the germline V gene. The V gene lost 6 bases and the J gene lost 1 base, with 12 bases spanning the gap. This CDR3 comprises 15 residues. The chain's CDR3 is CAIRVLQGNTGELFF. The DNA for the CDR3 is TGTGCCATCAGGGTTTTACAGGGGAACACCGGGGAGCTGTTTTTT.

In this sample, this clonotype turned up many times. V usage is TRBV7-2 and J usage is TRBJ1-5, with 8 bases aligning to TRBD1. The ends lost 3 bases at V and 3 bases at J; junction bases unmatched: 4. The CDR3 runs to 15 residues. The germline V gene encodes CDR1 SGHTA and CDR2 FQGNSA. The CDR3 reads CASSLDRDNNQPQHF. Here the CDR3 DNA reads TGTGCCAGCAGCTTGGACAGGGATAACAATCAGCCCCAGCATTTT.

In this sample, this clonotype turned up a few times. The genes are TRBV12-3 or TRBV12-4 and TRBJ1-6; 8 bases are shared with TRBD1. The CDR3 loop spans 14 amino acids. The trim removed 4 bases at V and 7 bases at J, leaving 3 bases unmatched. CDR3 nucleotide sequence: TGTGCCAGCAGTTCAGGGGGCCACAATTCACCCCTCCACTTT. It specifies CASSSGGHNSPLHF.